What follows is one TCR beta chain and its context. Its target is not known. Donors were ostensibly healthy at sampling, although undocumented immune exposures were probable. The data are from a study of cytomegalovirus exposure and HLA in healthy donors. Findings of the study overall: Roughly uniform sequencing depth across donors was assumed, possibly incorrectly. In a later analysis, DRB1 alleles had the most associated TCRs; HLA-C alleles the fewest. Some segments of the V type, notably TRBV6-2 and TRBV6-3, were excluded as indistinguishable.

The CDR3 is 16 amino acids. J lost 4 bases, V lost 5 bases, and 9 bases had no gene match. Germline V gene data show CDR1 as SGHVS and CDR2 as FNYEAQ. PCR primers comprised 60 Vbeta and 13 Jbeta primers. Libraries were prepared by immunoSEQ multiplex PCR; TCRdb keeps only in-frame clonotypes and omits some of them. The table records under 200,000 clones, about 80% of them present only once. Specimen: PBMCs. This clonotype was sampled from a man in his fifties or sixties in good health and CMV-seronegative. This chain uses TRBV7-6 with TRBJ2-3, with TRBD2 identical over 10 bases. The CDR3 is CASSVSLAGLSDTQYF. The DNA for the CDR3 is TGTGCCAGCAGCGTCTCACTAGCGGGACTTTCAGATACGCAGTATTTT. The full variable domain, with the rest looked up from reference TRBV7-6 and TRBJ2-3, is GAGVSQSPRYKVTKRGQDVALRCDPISGHVSLYWYRQALGQGPEFLTYFNYEAQQDKSGLPNDRFSAERPEGSISTLTIQRTEQRDSAMYRCASSVSLAGLSDTQYFGPGTRLTVL.